Following are 24 T cell receptor beta chains from one sample sequenced in a study of tumor-infiltrating lymphocytes in localized non-small cell lung cancer. The protocol was immunoSEQ multiplex PCR, while the TCRdb copy is restricted to in-frame clones and leaves out a portion. The sample yields 10,000 or so clones, around 74% seen once. Sequencing was carried out using uninvolved lung tissue not adjacent to the tumor. The receptors here all came from a human donor with non-small cell lung cancer.

The genes are TRBV28 and TRBJ1-4; TRBD1 matches 7 bases. The CDR3 loop spans 15 amino acids. Germline V CDR1 and CDR2: MDHEN, SYDVKM. V dropped 5 bases and J dropped 5; count of bases not matched to a gene: 8. The CDR3 loop is CASSPAGTENEKLFF. For the CDR3, the DNA is TGTGCCAGCAGTCCAGCCGGGACAGAGAATGAAAAACTGTTTTTT.

The chain joins TRBV7-8 to TRBJ2-7; D may be TRBD1 or TRBD2 (7 bases each). This CDR3 has 15 residues. Trimming took off 2 bases at V and 3 bases at J, with 14 bases between the two ends. Germline CDR1 is SGHVS and CDR2 is FQNEAQ. The chain's CDR3 is CASSLRQGGGYEQYF. The CDR3 nucleotides are TGTGCCAGCAGCTTAAGACAGGGAGGGGGCTACGAGCAGTACTTC.

The gene calls are TRBV5-4 and TRBJ2-3; 7 nucleotides match TRBD1. Trimming at V came to 4 bases and at J to 2 bases, leaving 4 bases not matched to a gene. CDR3 length equals 14 residues. Germline CDR1 reads SGHNT; CDR2 reads YYREEE (reference sequence). In nucleotides, the CDR3 is TGTGCCAGCAGCCTGGACAGGTTCACAGATACGCAGTATTTT. The encoded protein is CASSLDRFTDTQYF.

V usage is TRBV7-6 and J usage is TRBJ2-1, with 7 bases fitting TRBD1. This CDR3 comprises 16 residues. Trimming cost V 1 base and J 5 bases; bases outside gene matches: 8. Looked up from germline, CDR1 is SGHVS and CDR2 is FNYEAQ. The CDR3 DNA follows: TGTGCCAGCAGCTTAGGTCGACAGGGAGCGAACAATGAGCAGTTCTTC. Its translation is CASSLGRQGANNEQFF.

V gene TRBV27 combines with J gene TRBJ2-5; D might be TRBD1 (5 bases). The germline gives CDR1 MNHEY, CDR2 SMNVEV (reference sequence). Trimming cost V 3 bases and J 4 bases, with 12 bases left between them. CDR3 length: 14 residues. CDR3 coding DNA: TGTGCCAGCAGTTTGCAGGGTATTTCAGAGACCCAGTACTTC. This codes for CASSLQGISETQYF.

The chain is built from TRBV6-5 and TRBJ2-7; a weak D match, TRBD2 (5 bases). Germline V gene sequence: CDR1 MNHEY, CDR2 SVGAGI. With 6 bases removed from V and 6 bases from J, the gap between germline ends came to 12 bases. The CDR3 has 12 amino acids. The CDR3 DNA sequence: TGTGCCAGCAGAAAGGTAGCGTCCGAGCAGTACTTC. Residues: CASRKVASEQYF.

The gene calls are TRBV9 and TRBJ1-1; weak D call: TRBD1 (5 bases). The V end lost 1 base, the J end lost 4 bases, and 8 bases lay between the germline ends. This CDR3 is built from 13 residues. Germline lookup yields CDR1 SGDLS and CDR2 YYNGEE. DNA of the CDR3: TGTGCCAGCAGCGTAAGTAGGGGCACTGAAGCTTTCTTT. Protein sequence: CASSVSRGTEAFF.

The chain carries TRBV29-1 and TRBJ1-2, with TRBD1 as a possible D gene (6 bases). Germline lookup yields CDR1 SQVTM and CDR2 ANQGSEA. This CDR3 region has 13 residues. V was cut by 6 bases and J by 1 base, with 12 bases left in between. The CDR3 is CSVKEGGNYGYTF. The DNA for the CDR3 is TGCAGCGTGAAGGAGGGGGGTAACTATGGCTACACCTTC.

This clone was seen only a few times. V gene TRBV27 combines with J gene TRBJ2-3; the D is unclear. Trimming removed 6 bases from V and 4 bases from J, with 8 bases in between. CDR1 and CDR2 (germline): MNHEY, SMNVEV (reference sequence). This CDR3 region has 12 residues. CDR3 DNA: TGTGCCAGCAGACGAATTCCAGATACGCAGTATTTT. Its translation is CASRRIPDTQYF.

V gene TRBV19 combines with J gene TRBJ2-1; 10 nucleotides match TRBD2. CDR1 and CDR2 from the germline V gene are LNHDA and SQIVND (reference sequence). The junction had 13 bases not matched to a gene; V was cut back by 4 bases and J by 7 bases. The CDR3 runs 17 residues. CDR3 loop: CASSTPYTSGKRNEQFF. For the CDR3, the DNA is TGTGCCAGTAGTACCCCGTACACTAGCGGGAAGAGGAATGAGCAGTTCTTC.

This clone came up once. This rearrangement joins TRBV29-1 to TRBJ1-4; the D is unclear. Germline V gene lookup returns CDR1 SQVTM and CDR2 ANQGSEA. The CDR3 sequence is 12 residues long. Trimming took off 2 bases at V and 8 bases at J, with 9 bases between the two ends. Here the CDR3 DNA reads TGCAGCGTTGAACGACTGGGAGAAAAACTGTTTTTT. Amino acid sequence: CSVERLGEKLFF. The variable domain in full, completed from reference TRBV29-1 and TRBJ1-4, reads SAVISQKPSRDICQRGTSLTIQCQVDSQVTMMFWYRQQPGQSLTLIATANQGSEATYESGFVIDKFPISRPNLTFSTLTVSNMSPEDSSIYLCSVERLGEKLFFGSGTQLSVL.

This clone came up once. V gene TRBV6-4 combines with J gene TRBJ1-2, with D perhaps TRBD1 (5 bases). This CDR3 has 17 amino acids. V shed 0 bases and J shed 7 bases, with 21 bases lying between them. Per germline, CDR1 MRHNA and CDR2 SNTAGT. CDR3 coding DNA: TGTGCCAGCAGTGACTCGGATAGGGGCGCTAGGCTGTCTGGCTACACCTTC. As protein: CASSDSDRGARLSGYTF.

This clone was recorded once. The chain joins TRBV25-1 to TRBJ2-1; weak D call: TRBD2 (8 bases). Trimming shortened V by 2 bases and J by 9 bases, and 26 bases separated the two germline ends. Germline lookup yields CDR1 MGHDK and CDR2 SYGVNS. The CDR3 runs 18 residues. CDR3 amino acids: CASSEARQGRRAGGEQFF. In DNA form, the CDR3 reads TGTGCCAGCAGTGAAGCAAGACAGGGCCGGCGTGCGGGGGGTGAGCAGTTCTTC.

The chain links TRBV28 to TRBJ1-6; maybe TRBD1 (6 bases). Germline loops: CDR1 MDHEN, CDR2 SYDVKM. The CDR3 has 15 amino acids. Trimming took off 2 bases at V and 10 bases at J, with 15 bases between the two ends. The CDR3 region is CASSLRLQGGSPLHF. The CDR3 nucleotides read TGTGCCAGCAGTTTAAGGTTACAGGGTGGATCACCCCTCCACTTT. Full variable domain (rest looked up from reference TRBV28 and TRBJ1-6): DVKVTQSSRYLVKRTGEKVFLECVQDMDHENMFWYRQDPGLGLRLIYFSYDVKMKEKGDIPEGYSVSREKKERFSLILESASTNQTSMYLCASSLRLQGGSPLHFGNGTRLTVT.

The chain joins TRBV11-3 to TRBJ2-5; D gene ambiguous. V lost 3 bases and J lost 5, with 10 bases in between. Germline CDR1 and CDR2: SGHNT and YENEEA. The CDR3 is 13 residues long. The chain's CDR3 is CASSFGFSETQYF. The CDR3, as DNA: TGTGCCAGCAGCTTTGGGTTCTCGGAGACCCAGTACTTC.

This sequence joins TRBV5-8 and TRBJ2-5; weak D call: TRBD1 (6 bases). Deletions cut 0 bases from V and 2 bases from J, with 11 bases between. The CDR3 has 15 amino acids. The germline V gene encodes CDR1 SGHTS and CDR2 YDEGEE. CDR3 coding DNA: TGTGCCAGCAGCTTGGGTCGGACAGATCAAGAGACCCAGTACTTC. Translated, it gives CASSLGRTDQETQYF.

This chain links TRBV4-3 with TRBJ2-7; 7 nucleotides line up with TRBD2. The CDR3 totals 15 residues. CDR1 is LGHNA, CDR2 YSLEER, per germline. V lost 0 bases and J lost 1; bases outside the gene matches: 3. The CDR3 DNA is TGCGCCAGCAGCCAAGAACTAGCGTTATCCTACGAGCAGTACTTC. This gives the protein CASSQELALSYEQYF.

The rearrangement uses TRBV4-1 and TRBJ1-1, with 8 bases lining up with TRBD1. Germline CDR1 MGHRA, CDR2 YSYEKL. Germline trimming cut 0 bases from V and 1 base from J; bases unmatched to any gene: 10. The CDR3 has 18 amino acids. The CDR3 coding sequence is TGCGCCAGCAGCCAAGATTCGCAGGGGGCGCCTCGGAACACTGAAGCTTTCTTT. It encodes CASSQDSQGAPRNTEAFF.

The rearrangement uses TRBV7-9 and TRBJ2-1; the D gene is possibly TRBD1 (5 bases). The CDR3 is 18 amino acids. Germline V gene lookup returns CDR1 SEHNR and CDR2 FQNEAQ (reference sequence). V shed 7 bases and J shed 3 bases, with 25 bases lying between them. The chain's CDR3 is CASTSREGAQGIYNEQFF. CDR3 sequence (DNA): TGTGCCAGCACCTCGAGAGAAGGGGCGCAGGGAATCTACAATGAGCAGTTCTTC.

The rearrangement uses TRBV13 and TRBJ2-1; 14 bases map to TRBD2. This CDR3 region has 14 residues. After removal of 5 bases from V and 9 bases from J, the junction contained 3 bases not matched to a gene. CDR1 is PRHDT, CDR2 FYEKMQ, per germline (reference sequence). For the CDR3, the DNA is TGTGCCAGCAGCCGGACTAGCGGGGGGACTGAGCAGTTCTTC. It yields the protein CASSRTSGGTEQFF.

This clone was seen just once. The chain recombines TRBV7-2 with TRBJ2-2; the D gene is possibly TRBD1 (6 bases). CDR3 size: 13 residues. V shed 3 bases and J shed 5 bases, with 7 bases lying between them. The V gene's germline CDR1 is SGHTA and CDR2 FQGNSA. Here the CDR3 reads CASSFTGTGELFF. CDR3 bases: TGTGCCAGCAGCTTCACAGGGACCGGGGAGCTGTTTTTT.

The chain carries TRBV2 and TRBJ2-4; possible D gene TRBD2, 6 bases. Germline loops: CDR1 SNHLY, CDR2 FYNNEI. Trimming stripped 6 bases from V and 8 bases from J, with 17 bases between. The CDR3 runs 14 residues. CDR3 sequence (DNA): TGTGCCAGCAGGGGGGGACTGGCCGGGGACATTCAGTACTTC. The encoded protein is CASRGGLAGDIQYF.

This clone was seen a few times. The rearrangement links TRBV9 to TRBJ1-2, with D maybe TRBD1 (5 bases). There are 15 residues in the CDR3. Trimming stripped 0 bases from V and 0 bases from J, with 9 bases between. CDR1 and CDR2 (germline): SGDLS, YYNGEE. CDR3 sequence: CASSVAGTANYGYTF. CDR3 coding DNA: TGTGCCAGCAGCGTAGCCGGGACTGCTAACTATGGCTACACCTTC.

This chain links TRBV6-5 with TRBJ2-3, with 14 bases that match TRBD2. The V gene's germline CDR1 is MNHEY and CDR2 SVGAGI. The CDR3 totals 15 residues. The ends lost 6 bases at V and 5 bases at J; junction bases unmatched: 4. This CDR3 is CASRTSGGVRDTQYF. The CDR3 DNA reads TGTGCCAGCAGGACTAGCGGGGGGGTTAGAGATACGCAGTATTTT.